A single sample gave rise to the 18 T cell receptor beta chains below, sequenced in a study of T cells after somatic rescue of genetic block. Profiling relied on immunoSEQ multiplex PCR, and the TCRdb table lists in-frame clones only, not all of them. Of more than 7,500 clones listed, 74% are singletons. Sequencing input: peripheral blood mononuclear cells (PBMCs). The source is a boy aged 5-17 years.

This rearrangement joins TRBV11-2 to TRBJ2-7, with 12 positions matching TRBD1. This CDR3 has 15 residues. Germline V gives CDR1 SGHAT, CDR2 FQNNGV. V lost 2 bases to trimming and J lost 4 bases; unmatched junction nucleotides: 3. The CDR3 DNA is TGTGCCAGCAGCTTAAGGGACAGGGGGCCGTACGAGCAGTACTTC. Amino acid sequence: CASSLRDRGPYEQYF.

A word on this clone: Since a much larger clone is just one base distant, this may be a read error. This same CDR3 is encoded by further DNA sequences in the sample. The CDR3 region is CASSVLGNTGELFF. The DNA of the CDR3 is TGTGCCAGCAGCGTATTAGGGAACACCGGGGAGCTGTTTTTT. V and J are TRBV9 and TRBJ2-2, with D unclear. Germline V gene data show CDR1 as SGDLS and CDR2 as YYNGEE. V lost 1 base and J lost 1, with 5 bases in between. CDR3 length: 14 amino acids. The variable domain in full, completed from reference TRBV9 and TRBJ2-2, reads DSGVTQTPKHLITATGQRVTLRCSPRSGDLSVYWYQQSLDQGLQFLIQYYNGEERAKGNILERFSAQQFPDLHSELNLSSLELGDSALYFCASSVLGNTGELFFGEGSRLTVL.

V gene TRBV30 combines with J gene TRBJ2-3; 7 bases agree with TRBD1. The junction had 7 bases not matched to a gene; V was cut back by 7 bases and J by 3 bases. The CDR3 has 13 amino acids. Looked up from germline, CDR1 is GTSNPN and CDR2 is SVGIG (reference sequence). The CDR3 loop is CAYATGSTDTQYF. CDR3 nucleotide sequence: TGTGCCTACGCGACAGGGAGTACAGATACGCAGTATTTT.

This rearrangement joins TRBV5-1 to TRBJ2-3, with D perhaps matching TRBD2 (5 bases). The germline V and J ends were trimmed by 0 bases and 0 bases, with 8 bases remaining between them. The CDR3 runs to 15 residues. Germline assignment: CDR1 SGHRS and CDR2 YFSETQ. DNA for the CDR3: TGCGCCAGCAGCTTGGTTACGGGGAGCACAGATACGCAGTATTTT. Its protein is CASSLVTGSTDTQYF.

This chain joins TRBV6-5 and TRBJ2-7; TRBD2 matches 9 bases. Germline CDR1 reads MNHEY; CDR2 reads SVGAGI. The CDR3 is made up of 15 amino acids. V was pared by 6 bases and J by 2 bases, with 8 bases of the junction left unmatched. Here the CDR3 DNA reads TGTGCCAGCAGCTTCTTAGCGGGAGTCCCCTACGAGCAGTACTTC. Its protein is CASSFLAGVPYEQYF.

This clone was detected only a few times. The rearrangement links TRBV6-1 to TRBJ1-2, with 10 bases that match TRBD1. Looked up from germline, CDR1 is MNHNS and CDR2 is SASEGT. This CDR3 is built from 16 residues. V dropped 1 base and J dropped 5; count of bases not matched to a gene: 7. The CDR3 here is CASSEVGQGSGYGYTF. CDR3 nucleotide sequence: TGTGCCAGCAGTGAAGTGGGACAGGGGTCAGGGTATGGCTACACCTTC.

This clone was counted a few times. The rearrangement joins TRBV27 to TRBJ2-5; D is unresolved. V was clipped by 6 bases and J by 1 base, with 15 bases between them. CDR3 size: 15 residues. Germline-derived CDR1 and CDR2 are MNHEY and SMNVEV (reference sequence). CDR3 in DNA: TGTGCCAGCAGAGAAAGATCCAACCGCCAAGAGACCCAGTACTTC. It yields the protein CASRERSNRQETQYF.

The chain links TRBV29-1 to TRBJ2-7; D perhaps matches TRBD1 (5 bases). CDR1 is SQVTM, CDR2 ANQGSEA, per germline. V was pared by 6 bases and J by 2 bases, with 23 bases between. The CDR3 runs to 16 residues. The CDR3 DNA is TGCAGCGTGATCGACCACGGACACCTTAAAGCCTACGAGCAGTACTTC. Protein: CSVIDHGHLKAYEQYF.

The chain is built from TRBV7-9 and TRBJ1-5, with a possible D match to TRBD1 (6 bases). Trimming pared 3 bases from V and 0 bases from J, leaving 15 bases between. The CDR3 covers 17 residues. Germline V gives CDR1 SEHNR, CDR2 FQNEAQ (reference sequence). CDR3 region: CASSFSPDSYSNQPQHF. The CDR3 nucleotides read TGTGCCAGCAGCTTCTCCCCGGACAGTTATAGCAATCAGCCCCAGCATTTT. The complete variable domain, with remaining parts taken from reference TRBV7-9 and TRBJ1-5, reads DTGVSQNPRHKITKRGQNVTFRCDPISEHNRLYWYRQTLGQGPEFLTYFQNEAQLEKSRLLSDRFSAERPKGSFSTLEIQRTEQGDSAMYLCASSFSPDSYSNQPQHFGDGTRLSIL.

V is TRBV7-9 and J is TRBJ1-5; the D is unclear. V was cut by 1 base and J by 4 bases, with 8 bases left in between. This CDR3 has 14 amino acids. Germline assignment: CDR1 SEHNR and CDR2 FQNEAQ (reference sequence). CDR3 coding DNA: TGTGCCAGCAGCTTAGGGGAAGGGAATCAGCCCCAGCATTTT. This gives the protein CASSLGEGNQPQHF.

The J gene is TRBJ1-6, the V gene TRBV2; tentative D call: TRBD1 (5 bases). The V gene lost 6 bases and the J gene lost 6 bases, with 15 bases spanning the gap. This CDR3 region has 15 residues. In germline, CDR1 is SNHLY, CDR2 FYNNEI. The CDR3 loop is CASRGPGRGNSPLHF. Written as DNA, the CDR3 is TGTGCCAGCAGGGGTCCAGGGCGAGGTAATTCACCCCTCCACTTT.

The chain joins TRBV5-5 to TRBJ2-5; 7 nucleotides match TRBD2. This CDR3 comprises 16 residues. V lost 0 bases, J lost 2 bases, and 7 bases stayed unmatched. The germline V gene encodes CDR1 SGHKS and CDR2 YYEKEE (reference sequence). The CDR3 protein is CASSLAEGGRQETQYF. The CDR3 coding sequence is TGTGCCAGCAGCTTGGCCGAGGGAGGGAGGCAAGAGACCCAGTACTTC.

The V and J genes are TRBV7-9 and TRBJ2-3; D not resolved. CDR3 length: 14 amino acids. CDR1 and CDR2 from the germline V gene are SEHNR and FQNEAQ (reference sequence). The V gene lost 5 bases and the J gene lost 4 bases, with 13 bases spanning the gap. CDR3 nucleotide sequence: TGTGCCAGCAGCCTCCCTGATCAGGCAGATACGCAGTATTTT. This sequence encodes CASSLPDQADTQYF. The full variable domain, with the rest looked up from reference TRBV7-9 and TRBJ2-3, is DTGVSQNPRHKITKRGQNVTFRCDPISEHNRLYWYRQTLGQGPEFLTYFQNEAQLEKSRLLSDRFSAERPKGSFSTLEIQRTEQGDSAMYLCASSLPDQADTQYFGPGTRLTVL.

This clone came up once. The J gene is TRBJ2-1, the V gene TRBV11-2; either TRBD1 or TRBD2 may fit D (6 bases each). The CDR3 covers 13 residues. The V and J ends lost 3 bases and 16 bases respectively, with 19 bases between them. Germline CDR1 reads SGHAT; CDR2 reads FQNNGV. The chain's CDR3 is CASSFFSGGGNFF. The CDR3 DNA is TGTGCCAGCAGCTTCTTTAGCGGAGGGGGGAATTTCTTC.

The chain links TRBV6-6 to TRBJ1-4; D unresolved. CDR1 is MNHNY, CDR2 SVGAGI, per germline (reference sequence). The germline V and J ends were trimmed by 6 bases and 5 bases, with 13 bases remaining between them. This CDR3 spans 14 amino acids. The CDR3 sequence is CASSQSLQNEKLFF. In DNA form, the CDR3 reads TGTGCCAGCAGCCAGTCCCTACAGAATGAAAAACTGTTTTTT.

The chain couples TRBV10-3 to TRBJ2-7; D is possibly TRBD1 or TRBD2 (5 bases each). Judging by the DNA end, TRBJ2-1 fits better; the J call may be wrong. The CDR3 extends over 17 amino acids. Per germline, CDR1 ENHRY and CDR2 SYGVKD. The CDR3, as DNA: TGTGCCATCAGTGATCCCCCGGGACGGGGCTCCTACAATGAGCAGTTCTTC. Its translation: CAISDPPGRGSYNEQFF.

The chain has TRBV5-1 and TRBJ1-1; D is unresolved. CDR1 and CDR2 from the germline V gene are SGHRS and YFSETQ. This CDR3 region has 15 residues. V shed 0 bases and J shed 2 bases, with 11 bases lying between them. The CDR3 nucleotides read TGCGCCAGCAGCTTGGAGGAAGGGCTTAACACTGAAGCTTTCTTT. Protein sequence: CASSLEEGLNTEAFF.

V is TRBV5-1 and J is TRBJ1-1; no reliable D call. Between the trimmed V and J ends, which lost 1 base and 7 bases, there was a span of 8 bases. The CDR3 runs to 12 residues. Germline CDR1 SGHRS, CDR2 YFSETQ. The CDR3 nucleotides are TGCGCCAGCAGCTTGTCGGGGTATGAAGCTTTCTTT. Translating gives CASSLSGYEAFF. Combining the CDR3 with reference TRBV5-1 and TRBJ1-1 gives the whole variable domain KAGVTQTPRYLIKTRGQQVTLSCSPISGHRSVSWYQQTPGQGLQFLFEYFSETQRNKGNFPGRFSGRQFSNSRSEMNVSTLELGDSALYLCASSLSGYEAFFGQGTRLTVV.